The 15 T cell receptor beta chains listed next were all sequenced from one sample in a study of cytomegalovirus exposure and HLA in healthy donors. The PCR made use of 60 Vbeta and 13 Jbeta primers. The table came from immunoSEQ multiplex PCR; TCRdb's copy has only in-frame clones and leaves some out. The table lists 77,000 or so clones, with roughly 5% in the top ten. Sequences were obtained from PBMCs. The receptors were gathered from a man aged 30 to 45 in good health and CMV-seronegative.

The rearrangement uses TRBV7-9 and TRBJ2-7; 9 positions match TRBD1. The CDR3 sequence is 17 residues long. The J segment lost 0 bases and the V segment lost 5 bases, leaving 11 bases of the junction unmatched. Germline assignment: CDR1 SEHNR and CDR2 FQNEAQ (reference sequence). The CDR3 DNA sequence: TGTGCCAGCAGCCCGGCTGGACAGGGGCGCCTCTCCTACGAGCAGTACTTC. Amino acids: CASSPAGQGRLSYEQYF.

As DNA, the CDR3 is TGTGCCACCAGAGAAAGCGGGGGCACTCTCCAAGAGACCCAGTACTTC. It specifies CATRESGGTLQETQYF. The chain employs TRBV5-4 and TRBJ2-5, with 8 bases identical to TRBD2. V lost 9 bases and J lost 1; bases outside the gene matches: 14. The germline V gene has CDR1 SGHNT and CDR2 YYREEE (reference sequence). The CDR3 contains 16 residues.

The CDR3 sequence is CASSQGPGLAVNTDTQYF. CDR3 coding DNA: TGCGCCAGCAGCCAGGGACCGGGACTAGCGGTTAACACAGATACGCAGTATTTT. V usage is TRBV4-3 and J usage is TRBJ2-3; 11 bases line up with TRBD2. Looked up from germline, CDR1 is LGHNA and CDR2 is YSLEER. V lost 3 bases and J lost 2; bases outside the gene matches: 10. CDR3 length: 18 residues.

The chain employs TRBV5-1 and TRBJ1-1, with a tentative D call TRBD1 (5 bases). Germline loops: CDR1 SGHRS, CDR2 YFSETQ. CDR3 length equals 13 residues. V dropped 10 bases and J dropped 1 base, with 14 bases sitting between them. The CDR3 loop reads CAGRRGENTEAFF. The CDR3 nucleotides are TGCGCCGGCCGTCGGGGGGAGAACACTGAAGCTTTCTTT. The full variable domain, in which reference TRBV5-1 and TRBJ1-1 provide the parts outside the CDR3, is KAGVTQTPRYLIKTRGQQVTLSCSPISGHRSVSWYQQTPGQGLQFLFEYFSETQRNKGNFPGRFSGRQFSNSRSEMNVSTLELGDSALYLCAGRRGENTEAFFGQGTRLTVV.

V gene TRBV6-5 combines with J gene TRBJ2-7; 7 bases fit TRBD1. The CDR3 is 12 residues long. Unmatched junction bases numbered 4, after V lost 6 bases and J lost 5 bases. In germline, CDR1 is MNHEY, CDR2 SVGAGI. The CDR3 is CASSGTANEQYF. Here the CDR3 DNA reads TGTGCCAGCAGCGGGACAGCCAACGAGCAGTACTTC.

The chain carries TRBV18 and TRBJ1-4, with TRBD1 as a possible D gene (5 bases). Trimming shortened V by 2 bases and J by 3 bases, and 13 bases separated the two germline ends. Germline lookup yields CDR1 KGHSH and CDR2 LQKENI. The CDR3 is made up of 16 amino acids. CDR3 region: CASSPSGAGSNEKLFF. The CDR3 nucleotides read TGTGCCAGCTCACCAAGCGGGGCGGGTTCTAATGAAAAACTGTTTTTT.

This chain links TRBV19 with TRBJ1-1, with TRBD1 matching over 9 bases. From germline, CDR1 is LNHDA and CDR2 SQIVND (reference sequence). The length of the CDR3 is 15 residues. The V gene end was trimmed by 4 bases and the J gene end by 0 bases; junction bases not matched to a gene: 3. CDR3 sequence (DNA): TGTGCCAGTAGTAGGACAGGGGCCATGAACACTGAAGCTTTCTTT. Protein sequence: CASSRTGAMNTEAFF. Filled out from reference TRBV19 and TRBJ1-1, the complete variable domain reads DGGITQSPKYLFRKEGQNVTLSCEQNLNHDAMYWYRQDPGQGLRLIYYSQIVNDFQKGDIAEGYSVSREKKESFPLTVTSAQKNPTAFYLCASSRTGAMNTEAFFGQGTRLTVV.

This chain joins TRBV5-4 and TRBJ2-1, with 8 bases lining up with TRBD2. The CDR3 consists of 16 residues. Germline loops: CDR1 SGHNT, CDR2 YYREEE (reference sequence). The trim removed 0 bases at V and 7 bases at J, leaving 9 bases unmatched. This CDR3 is CASSLAGLAGSNEQFF. The CDR3 DNA is TGTGCCAGCAGCTTGGCTGGACTAGCCGGGTCGAATGAGCAGTTCTTC.

The rearrangement joins TRBV2 to TRBJ2-1, with a possible D match to TRBD2 (6 bases). The germline gives CDR1 SNHLY, CDR2 FYNNEI. V was pared by 6 bases and J by 3 bases, with 12 bases between. This CDR3 is built from 14 residues. The CDR3: CASRVGLFYNEQFF. CDR3 nucleotide sequence: TGTGCCAGCAGGGTAGGACTATTCTACAATGAGCAGTTCTTC.

CDR3 in DNA: TGCGCCAGCAGGGGACAGGGGAAGGTAAATCAGCCCCAGCATTTT. Its translation: CASRGQGKVNQPQHF. The chain is built from TRBV10-1 and TRBJ1-5, with 10 bases fitting TRBD1. Trimming cost V 6 bases and J 4 bases; bases outside gene matches: 6. The CDR3 consists of 15 residues. CDR1 and CDR2 from the germline V gene are WNHNN and SYGVQD (reference sequence).

The chain recombines TRBV25-1 with TRBJ2-2; TRBD1 matches at 9 bases. The CDR3 spans 15 residues. V trimming: 2 bases; J trimming: 8 bases; junction bases outside the gene matches: 6. Germline-derived CDR1 and CDR2 are MGHDK and SYGVNS. The DNA of the CDR3 is TGTGCCAGCAGTGAAGAGACAGGGGGAGCAGGGGAGCTGTTTTTT. Translating it yields CASSEETGGAGELFF.

The V call is TRBV4-1, the J call TRBJ1-2; TRBD1 agrees at 10 bases. Germline CDR1 and CDR2: MGHRA and YSYEKL. CDR3 length equals 16 residues. The V gene end was trimmed by 0 bases and the J gene end by 11 bases; junction bases not matched to a gene: 12. CDR3 nucleotide sequence: TGCGCCAGCAGCCAAGAAGGCATTCGGGACAGGGGCATTTACACCTTC. Protein product: CASSQEGIRDRGIYTF.

The rearrangement links TRBV5-6 to TRBJ1-5; TRBD1 agrees at 8 bases. The germline CDR1 and CDR2 sequences are SGHDT and YYEEEE. There are 15 residues in the CDR3. After removal of 0 bases from V and 5 bases from J, the junction contained 4 bases not matched to a gene. CDR3 DNA sequence: TGTGCCAGCAGCTTGGCGCAGGGGGCCGATCAGCCCCAGCATTTT. This sequence encodes CASSLAQGADQPQHF.

V is TRBV30 and J is TRBJ2-5; 15 positions match TRBD2. There are 15 residues in the CDR3. Germline V CDR1 and CDR2: GTSNPN, SVGIG (reference sequence). The J segment lost 9 bases and the V segment lost 2 bases, leaving 7 bases of the junction unmatched. CDR3 nucleotide sequence: TGTGCCTGGAGTAGTGGACTAGCGGGAGGGGGGGCCCAGTACTTC. As protein: CAWSSGLAGGGAQYF.

J is TRBJ2-3 and V is TRBV29-1; TRBD2 matches at 8 bases. CDR3 length: 15 amino acids. Germline V gene lookup returns CDR1 SQVTM and CDR2 ANQGSEA. V gave up 6 bases and J gave up 1 base; unmatched junction bases: 9. CDR3: CSVLLGAGGTDTQYF. DNA of the CDR3: TGCAGCGTCCTTTTAGGAGCGGGGGGCACAGATACGCAGTATTTT.